This record concerns one T cell receptor (beta chain) sequence. The CDR3 is 14 amino acids. Germline loops: CDR1 KGHDR, CDR2 SFDVKD. Trimming at V came to 4 bases and at J to 8 bases, leaving 7 bases not matched to a gene. TCRdb fed the reads into MiXCR, producing one record per CDR3 protein. The profile shows under 200,000 distinct CDR3 sequences, nearly 9.5% of them singletons. These data are taken from a study of T cell repertoires in cytomegalovirus infection. Whole-study context: Public TCR beta signatures marked donors with CMV infection and the matching HLA.

This TCR was recovered from a human donor in good health (CMV status not recorded). Some clones in this sample may be carry-over from other donors' samples. The sample taken for sequencing was PBMCs. This chain joins TRBV24-1 and TRBJ1-2, with TRBD1 identical over 9 bases. The CDR3 spells CATSERDRAGGYTF. DNA of the CDR3: TGTGCCACCAGTGAGCGGGACAGGGCTGGCGGCTACACCTTC.